Listed below are T cell receptor beta chains from one sample, sequenced in a study of T cell changes during pregnancy in multiple sclerosis. Method: immunoSEQ multiplex PCR; TCRdb's copy keeps in-frame clones and lacks some. The sample lists some 67,000 clones; more than 90% were seen once. The specimen was peripheral blood, collected in the first trimester of pregnancy. The receptors were gathered from a female donor with multiple sclerosis, enrolled in a pregnancy study. Each CDR3 is given with its conserved first and last residue. D genes are given only for firm matches. Clone sizes are given selectively: once, few, many, or a class where the clone is expanded.

J gene: TRBJ2-1; V gene: TRBV11-2; clone size: once; D gene: NA; CDR3 protein: CASSSPGNEQFF; CDR3 DNA: TGTGCCAGCAGCTCACCCGGCAATGAGCAGTTCTTC
J gene: TRBJ2-2; V gene: TRBV6-1; clone size: NA; D gene: TRBD1; CDR3 protein: CASSVRTGVGAGELFF; CDR3 DNA: TGTGCCAGCAGTGTACGGACAGGGGTAGGAGCCGGGGAGCTGTTTTTT
J gene: TRBJ1-3; V gene: TRBV30; clone size: few; D gene: NA; CDR3 protein: CACGGNGNTIYF; CDR3 DNA: TGTGCCTGCGGGGGGAACGGAAACACCATATATTTT
J gene: TRBJ1-2; V gene: TRBV30; clone size: NA; D gene: NA; CDR3 protein: CAWSLGTAYGYTF; CDR3 DNA: TGTGCCTGGAGTCTGGGCACTGCCTATGGCTACACCTTC
J gene: TRBJ1-1; V gene: TRBV6-5; clone size: few; D gene: NA; CDR3 protein: CASSMTRNTEAFF; CDR3 DNA: TGTGCCAGCAGTATGACACGAAACACTGAAGCTTTCTTT
J gene: TRBJ1-6; V gene: TRBV10-3; clone size: NA; D gene: NA; CDR3 protein: CAINRQINSPLHF; CDR3 DNA: TGTGCCATCAATAGACAGATCAATTCACCCCTCCACTTT
J gene: TRBJ2-1; V gene: TRBV19; clone size: NA; D gene: NA; CDR3 protein: CASTVYNEQFF; CDR3 DNA: TGTGCCAGTACAGTCTACAATGAGCAGTTCTTC
J gene: TRBJ1-2; V gene: TRBV5-1; clone size: NA; D gene: NA; CDR3 protein: CASSLGEAGSQGYTF; CDR3 DNA: TGCGCCAGCAGCTTGGGCGAGGCAGGGTCGCAGGGCTACACCTTC
J gene: TRBJ1-1; V gene: TRBV28; clone size: NA; D gene: NA; CDR3 protein: CASSFVSRVGAEAFF; CDR3 DNA: TGTGCCAGCAGTTTTGTCAGCCGGGTAGGGGCTGAAGCTTTCTTT
J gene: TRBJ2-7; V gene: TRBV10-1; clone size: few; D gene: TRBD1; CDR3 protein: CASNEHRGEQYF; CDR3 DNA: TGCGCCAGCAACGAACACAGGGGCGAGCAGTACTTC
J gene: TRBJ2-7; V gene: TRBV27; clone size: NA; D gene: TRBD2; CDR3 protein: CASSWGGGFEQYF; CDR3 DNA: TGTGCCAGCAGTTGGGGGGGAGGGTTCGAGCAGTACTTC
J gene: TRBJ1-1; V gene: TRBV6-5; clone size: NA; D gene: NA; CDR3 protein: CASSYSGGEAFF; CDR3 DNA: TGTGCCAGCAGTTACTCGGGAGGCGAAGCTTTCTTT
J gene: TRBJ2-1; V gene: TRBV19; clone size: NA; D gene: TRBD1; CDR3 protein: CASSIWVLRGQDYNEQFF; CDR3 DNA: TGTGCCAGTAGTATTTGGGTTCTTCGGGGACAGGATTACAATGAGCAGTTCTTC
J gene: TRBJ1-2; V gene: TRBV9; clone size: NA; D gene: TRBD1; CDR3 protein: CASSVGGTGVGYGYTF; CDR3 DNA: TGTGCCAGCAGCGTAGGGGGCACAGGGGTGGGGTATGGCTACACCTTC